These 25 T cell receptor beta chains came from one sample sequenced in a study of T cells in Graves' hyperthyroidism and ophthalmopathy. Amplified TCR beta CDR3 regions came from RNA transcripts. During a first-round RT-PCR of the TCR CDR3, the HTBI primer set was used. TCRdb re-called the multiplex PCR reads through MiXCR, storing one row per CDR3 protein. The sample lists hundreds of thousands of distinct CDR3 sequences, 18% seen once, with approximately 15% in the top ten. The specimen sequenced was blood. The receptor source for this set is a woman in her forties or fifties with Graves' hyperthyroidism that later progressed to Graves' ophthalmopathy.

This clonotype was counted only a few times. The genes are TRBV6-1 and TRBJ1-6; TRBD1 agrees at 8 bases. Germline CDR1 and CDR2: MNHNS and SASEGT. J was trimmed by 7 bases and V by 7 bases; bases with no gene match: 6. The CDR3 consists of 14 residues. The CDR3 loop is CASTPGQENSPLHF. The DNA of the CDR3 is TGTGCCAGCACCCCGGGACAGGAGAATTCACCCCTCCACTTT.

At least ten counts were recorded for this clonotype. The chain couples TRBV5-1 to TRBJ1-1; tentative D call: TRBD1 (5 bases). V lost 4 bases and J lost 3, with 13 bases in between. This CDR3 has 14 residues. The V gene's germline CDR1 is SGHRS and CDR2 YFSETQ. This CDR3 reads CASSPRQTYTEAFF. The CDR3 coding sequence is TGCGCCAGCAGCCCACGACAGACCTACACTGAAGCTTTCTTT.

The chain combines TRBV5-1 with TRBJ2-2; D uncertain. Germline CDR1 is SGHRS and CDR2 is YFSETQ. The CDR3 spans 15 residues. V was clipped by 0 bases and J by 0 bases, with 6 bases between them. The CDR3 loop is CASSLVQTNTGELFF. CDR3 bases: TGCGCCAGCAGCTTGGTTCAGACGAACACCGGGGAGCTGTTTTTT.

This clonotype has just a few counts. This chain joins TRBV6-1 and TRBJ2-3, with D hard to call. From germline, CDR1 is MNHNS and CDR2 SASEGT. The V end lost 5 bases, the J end lost 2 bases, and 14 bases lay between the germline ends. The length of the CDR3 is 15 residues. CDR3 nucleotide sequence: TGTGCCAGCAGTCCCCGGTCCCCTACCACAGATACGCAGTATTTT. Translation gives CASSPRSPTTDTQYF.

A remark on this clonotype: This could be a read error, since a much larger clone is one nucleotide away. This chain uses TRBV12-3 or TRBV12-4 with TRBJ2-3, with TRBD1 matching over 7 bases. V was clipped by 6 bases and J by 2 bases; unmatched bases: 5. The CDR3 contains 14 residues. In DNA form, the CDR3 reads TGTGCCAGCAGACCGGGACAGAACACAGATACGCAGTATTTT. Protein: CASRPGQNTDTQYF.

This clonotype occurred once. A clone one base away is much larger, so this may be a read error. The chain is built from TRBV3-1 and TRBJ2-3; TRBD2 matches at 14 bases. Germline CDR1 reads LGHDT; CDR2 reads YNNKEL (reference sequence). The CDR3 loop spans 16 amino acids. The CDR3 DNA is TGTGTCAGCAGCCAAGGACTAGCGGGGGGCAGAGATACGCAGTATTTT. Its translation: CVSSQGLAGGRDTQYF.

This clonotype was counted at least ten times. V and J are TRBV6-5 and TRBJ1-5; D unclear. The germline CDR1 and CDR2 sequences are MNHEY and SVGAGI. The CDR3 runs to 14 residues. The V gene lost 2 bases and the J gene lost 0 bases, with 5 bases spanning the gap. CDR3 loop: CASSYRYSNQPQHF. The CDR3 DNA reads as TGTGCCAGCAGTTACAGATATAGCAATCAGCCCCAGCATTTT.

The chain carries TRBV6-1 and TRBJ1-5; no definite D call. The CDR3 has 15 amino acids. Germline lookup yields CDR1 MNHNS and CDR2 SASEGT. V lost 5 bases and J lost 4, with 15 bases in between. The CDR3 DNA is TGTGCCAGCAGTCCTTCAGCGCATGGGAATCAGCCCCAGCATTTT. Residues: CASSPSAHGNQPQHF.

The J gene is TRBJ1-3, the V gene TRBV27; D perhaps matches TRBD1 (6 bases). Germline V gene lookup returns CDR1 MNHEY and CDR2 SMNVEV (reference sequence). CDR3 size: 14 residues. Trimming removed 6 bases at V and 3 bases at J, with 12 bases between. CDR3 DNA sequence: TGTGCCAGCAGACGCACAGGGTTTGGAAACACCATATATTTT. It is translated as CASRRTGFGNTIYF.

As for this clonotype: The junction shows a germline mismatch at one end, possibly a read error. The chain employs TRBV7-7 and TRBJ2-7; D gene ambiguous. Germline-derived CDR1 and CDR2 are SSHAT and FNYEAQ (reference sequence). This CDR3 region has 15 residues. CDR3 region: CASSEQLGNTGEQYF. Here the CDR3 DNA reads TGTGCTAGCAGCGAGCAACTTGGAAACACGGGCGAGCAGTACTTC.

This clonotype was recorded at least ten times. The chain uses TRBV18 and TRBJ1-4; D is undetermined. The germline V gene has CDR1 KGHSH and CDR2 LQKENI. The CDR3 length is 15 residues. The germline V and J ends were trimmed by 1 base and 2 bases, with 8 bases remaining between them. The CDR3 sequence is CASSPQFGTNEKLFF. CDR3 sequence (DNA): TGTGCCAGCTCACCACAATTCGGCACTAATGAAAAACTGTTTTTT.

The DNA of the CDR3 is TGTGCCAGCACCGCGGCGGGTGAGCAGTTCTTC. This translates into CASTAAGEQFF. The genes are TRBV12-3 or TRBV12-4 and TRBJ2-1; TRBD2 is a possible D gene (5 bases). The CDR3 has 11 amino acids. The V and J ends lost 7 bases and 9 bases respectively, with 10 bases between them.

This clonotype was found many times. The rearrangement joins TRBV7-9 to TRBJ2-3; 8 nucleotides align to TRBD2. The length of the CDR3 is 14 residues. CDR1 and CDR2 (germline): SEHNR, FQNEAQ (reference sequence). The V gene end was trimmed by 5 bases and the J gene end by 6 bases; junction bases not matched to a gene: 7. The CDR3 sequence is CASSLSGDLDTQYF. In DNA form, the CDR3 reads TGTGCCAGCAGCCTTAGCGGGGACCTCGATACGCAGTATTTT.

This chain links TRBV7-2 with TRBJ1-2; D may be TRBD1 (5 bases). V was shortened by 4 bases and J by 3 bases, with 9 bases between the two germline ends. Germline V CDR1 and CDR2: SGHTA, FQGNSA. This CDR3 is built from 13 residues. CDR3 region: CASSYRQHYGYTF. The CDR3 region has the DNA TGTGCCAGCAGCTACAGACAGCACTATGGCTACACCTTC.

The chain employs TRBV19 and TRBJ1-5, with a possible D match to TRBD1 (6 bases). CDR1 and CDR2 from the germline V gene are LNHDA and SQIVND (reference sequence). V was cut by 10 bases and J by 2 bases, with 18 bases left in between. The CDR3 runs to 15 residues. This CDR3 reads CATRTRGAGNQPQHF. CDR3 nucleotides: TGTGCCACCCGCACCAGGGGCGCCGGCAATCAGCCCCAGCATTTT.

J is TRBJ2-5 and V is TRBV12-3 or TRBV12-4; D unresolved. The CDR3 is made up of 14 amino acids. Trimming removed 7 bases at V and 1 base at J, with 13 bases between. Here the CDR3 reads CASTLGISQETQYF. Here the CDR3 DNA reads TGTGCCAGCACCTTGGGGATCAGCCAAGAGACCCAGTACTTC.

This clonotype was counted a few times. The V call is TRBV10-3, the J call TRBJ1-1; D possibly corresponds to TRBD1 (6 bases). The CDR3 is made up of 13 amino acids. CDR1 and CDR2 from the germline V gene are ENHRY and SYGVKD. The ends were cut back, 5 bases at V and 5 bases at J, with 12 bases in the middle. The CDR3 is CAISNGGGTEAFF. The CDR3 DNA sequence: TGTGCCATCAGTAATGGAGGGGGAACTGAAGCTTTCTTT.

For this clonotype: This may stem from a read error, because a much larger clone lies one nucleotide away. The chain employs TRBV7-9 and TRBJ1-1; 7 nucleotides agree with TRBD1. Germline V lookup: CDR1 SEHNR, CDR2 FQNEAQ (reference sequence). This CDR3 is built from 13 residues. Here the CDR3 reads CVSRQGGGAEAFF. Here the CDR3 DNA reads TGTGTCAGCCGACAGGGTGGAGGCGCTGAAGCTTTCTTT.

This clonotype appeared many times. V is TRBV7-8 and J is TRBJ2-3; the D gene is possibly TRBD1 (6 bases). Trimming removed 1 base from V and 1 base from J, with 12 bases in between. Germline CDR1 SGHVS, CDR2 FQNEAQ. This CDR3 comprises 16 residues. CDR3 in DNA: TGTGCCAGCAGCTTAGGCGCAGGGGTGGGCACAGATACGCAGTATTTT. It yields the protein CASSLGAGVGTDTQYF.

The sample holds many counts of this clonotype. The chain links TRBV11-3 to TRBJ2-5; 9 bases agree with TRBD1. The CDR3 has 15 amino acids. V trimming: 4 bases; J trimming: 3 bases; junction bases outside the gene matches: 6. Germline V gives CDR1 SGHNT, CDR2 YENEEA. CDR3 DNA: TGTGCCAGCAGCTCGGGACAGGGAAGAAAAGAGACCCAGTACTTC. It codes for CASSSGQGRKETQYF.

This clonotype was observed many times. The rearrangement links TRBV3-1 to TRBJ1-5; TRBD1 aligns across 8 bases. Germline V gene lookup returns CDR1 LGHDT and CDR2 YNNKEL (reference sequence). Trimming removed 6 bases from V and 7 bases from J; junction bases left unmatched: 8. The CDR3 has 14 amino acids. CDR3 amino acids: CASSFGQGLQPQHF. CDR3 in DNA: TGTGCCAGCAGTTTCGGACAGGGTCTGCAGCCCCAGCATTTT.

In its sample, this clonotype was seen a few times. The chain combines TRBV19 with TRBJ1-1; 7 nucleotides line up with TRBD1. Germline trimming cut 6 bases from V and 4 bases from J; bases unmatched to any gene: 11. Germline loops: CDR1 LNHDA, CDR2 SQIVND (reference sequence). CDR3 length equals 15 residues. The DNA for the CDR3 is TGTGCCAGTAGGCCCGACAGGGAATTGGGCACTGAAGCTTTCTTT. Translation gives CASRPDRELGTEAFF.

This clonotype was picked up a small number of times. One junction end disagrees with the germline gene, perhaps due to a read error. The chain links TRBV29-1 to TRBJ1-5; no definite D call. CDR3 size: 14 residues. Germline lookup yields CDR1 SQVTM and CDR2 ANQGSEA. The chain's CDR3 is CNVVSGISNQPQHF. CDR3 coding DNA: TGCAACGTTGTAAGTGGGATCAGCAATCAGCCCCAGCATTTT.

This clonotype was seen a few times. V is TRBV7-8 and J is TRBJ2-2; TRBD2 matches at 10 bases. The CDR3 covers 18 residues. J lost 4 bases, V lost 3 bases, and 11 bases had no gene match. Germline CDR1 SGHVS, CDR2 FQNEAQ. CDR3 amino acids: CASSFRLAGASSTGELFF. The CDR3 DNA reads TGTGCCAGCAGCTTTCGTCTAGCGGGGGCCTCGAGCACCGGGGAGCTGTTTTTT.

This clonotype occurred a few times. V is TRBV27 and J is TRBJ1-1; D remains unclear. The CDR3 covers 13 residues. Germline assignment: CDR1 MNHEY and CDR2 SMNVEV (reference sequence). Trimming removed 8 bases at V and 0 bases at J, with 10 bases between. The CDR3 region is CASGTHLNTEAFF. The CDR3 nucleotides are TGTGCCAGCGGAACACATTTGAACACTGAAGCTTTCTTT.